These 14 T cell receptor beta chains came from one sample sequenced in a study of read filtering for tumor transcriptome and immune sequencing. This library used approximately 0.4 ug RNA and molecular barcoded adaptors spanning alpha/delta and beta/gamma chains. Each CDR3 protein is one row after TCRdb ran MiXCR on the reads. This sample has 100,000 to 150,000 distinct CDR3 sequences, with 10% to 15% found just once. Material for sequencing was a population of CD138-negative cells sorted from bone marrow. These receptors were obtained from a donor over 35 with multiple myeloma.

With respect to this clonotype: Just one base apart from a much larger clone, this may be a read error. The rearrangement links TRBV20-1 to TRBJ2-5; TRBD2 is a possible D gene (5 bases). This CDR3 has 13 residues. Deletions cut 3 bases from V and 6 bases from J, with 14 bases between. CDR1 is DFQATT, CDR2 SNEGSKA, per germline (reference sequence). DNA of the CDR3: TGCAGTGCTAGTTCACGGGGAGTAAAGACCCAGTACTTC. Amino acids: CSASSRGVKTQYF.

This clonotype was recorded a few times. This clone may be a read error of a much larger clone one base away. This chain links TRBV9 with TRBJ1-5; TRBD1 aligns across 7 bases. CDR1 and CDR2 from the germline V gene are SGDLS and YYNGEE. The CDR3 totals 15 residues. In DNA, the CDR3 is TGTGCCAGCAGCGCGGGACAGTATAGCAGTCAGCCCCAGCATTTT. Its protein product is CASSAGQYSSQPQHF.

This clonotype occurred many times. At one end the junction does not follow the germline gene, possibly because of a read error. The V call is TRBV12-3 or TRBV12-4, the J call TRBJ1-5; 7 bases fit TRBD1. The CDR3 runs to 14 residues. DNA for the CDR3: TGTGCCAGCGGTTTAACAGGGGTCGGGCAGCCCCAGCATTTT. This encodes CASGLTGVGQPQHF.

There are many counts of this clonotype. A junction boundary mismatches the germline segment, possibly from a read error. The rearrangement uses TRBV5-1 and TRBJ1-1; weak D call: TRBD1 (5 bases). The CDR3 is 14 amino acids. The V gene's germline CDR1 is SGHRS and CDR2 YFSETQ. The CDR3 here is CASSMGPSNTEASF. The DNA of the CDR3 is TGCGCCAGCAGCATGGGACCTTCGAACACTGAAGCTTCCTTT.

This clonotype occurred many times. The chain couples TRBV20-1 to TRBJ2-1, with TRBD2 matching 8 bases. This CDR3 contains 13 residues. Germline assignment: CDR1 DFQATT and CDR2 SNEGSKA (reference sequence). With V trimmed by 3 bases and J by 7 bases, 5 bases remained unmatched. CDR3 region: CSASGRANNEQFF. CDR3 bases: TGCAGTGCTAGCGGGAGGGCCAATAATGAGCAGTTCTTC.

This clonotype was seen many times. The V call is TRBV6-5, the J call TRBJ2-7, with 8 bases identical to TRBD2. Germline-derived CDR1 and CDR2 are MNHEY and SVGAGI. V lost 5 bases to trimming and J lost 5 bases; unmatched junction nucleotides: 8. CDR3 length: 14 amino acids. The CDR3: CASSPGLVSHEQYF. DNA of the CDR3: TGTGCCAGCAGTCCGGGACTAGTCAGCCACGAGCAGTACTTC.

This clonotype was seen many times. The rearrangement joins TRBV2 to TRBJ2-1; tentative D call: TRBD1 (5 bases). The CDR3 has 15 residues. Trimming took off 7 bases at V and 6 bases at J, with 19 bases between the two ends. Germline loops: CDR1 SNHLY, CDR2 FYNNEI. The CDR3 sequence is CASTLGQGNSNEQFF. CDR3 nucleotides: TGTGCCAGCACCCTCGGGCAGGGAAATAGCAATGAGCAGTTCTTC.

Ten or more counts support this clonotype. The genes are TRBV5-1 and TRBJ1-1; D is perhaps TRBD1 (6 bases). Germline values: CDR1 SGHRS, CDR2 YFSETQ. This CDR3 contains 12 residues. V dropped 0 bases and J dropped 14 bases, with 14 bases sitting between them. The CDR3 DNA reads as TGCGCCAGCAGCTTGGAGGGACAACCGAACTTCTTT. Protein sequence: CASSLEGQPNFF.

This clonotype was observed many times. This chain uses TRBV5-1 with TRBJ2-5, with 9 bases identical to TRBD2. The CDR3 has 16 residues. Germline trimming cut 0 bases from V and 4 bases from J; bases unmatched to any gene: 7. Germline CDR1 is SGHRS and CDR2 is YFSETQ. The chain's CDR3 is CASSLDGGRAAETQYF. In DNA, the CDR3 is TGCGCCAGCAGCTTGGACGGCGGGAGGGCCGCAGAGACCCAGTACTTC.

This clonotype appeared many times. The V and J genes are TRBV12-3 or TRBV12-4 and TRBJ1-1, with D maybe TRBD1 (5 bases). The germline V and J ends were trimmed by 8 bases and 7 bases, with 14 bases remaining between them. The CDR3 loop spans 12 amino acids. CDR3 bases: TGTGCCAGCTTCAGGACAAGGGATGAAGCTTTCTTT. It codes for CASFRTRDEAFF.

In this sample, this clonotype turned up many times. The CDR3 DNA sequence: TGTGCCAGCAGCGCCCGGGACCACTCTCGTGGGGCCAACGTCCTGACTTTC. Translated: CASSARDHSRGANVLTF. V is TRBV3-1 and J is TRBJ2-6; the D call may be TRBD1 or TRBD2 (5 bases each). Trimming took 5 bases from V and 3 from J, leaving 17 bases between them. The CDR3 runs 17 residues. CDR1 and CDR2 from the germline V gene are LGHDT and YNNKEL (reference sequence).

This clonotype was recorded at least ten times. The rearrangement joins TRBV4-1 to TRBJ1-4; 9 positions match TRBD1. Germline CDR1 and CDR2: MGHRA and YSYEKL. V was clipped by 4 bases and J by 5 bases; unmatched bases: 5. This CDR3 is 15 amino acids long. The CDR3 reads CASSRTGAPNEKLFF. The CDR3 DNA reads TGCGCCAGCAGCCGGACAGGGGCCCCCAATGAAAAACTGTTTTTT.

The chain employs TRBV30 and TRBJ2-2; D is undetermined. The germline V and J ends were trimmed by 0 bases and 3 bases, with 11 bases remaining between them. Germline lookup yields CDR1 GTSNPN and CDR2 SVGIG (reference sequence). The CDR3 has 15 amino acids. CDR3 DNA sequence: TGTGCCTGGAGTGTTTTGGGGATTGACACCGGGGAGCTGTTTTTT. This sequence encodes CAWSVLGIDTGELFF.

This clonotype has ten or more counts. This rearrangement joins TRBV7-3 to TRBJ2-2, with 11 bases that match TRBD1. Trimming removed 5 bases from V and 6 bases from J; junction bases left unmatched: 5. The CDR3 runs 15 residues. Germline CDR1 SGHTA, CDR2 FQGTGA. The CDR3 sequence: CASSPDRGRSGELFF. Here the CDR3 DNA reads TGTGCCAGCAGCCCGGACAGGGGGCGATCCGGGGAGCTGTTTTTT.